This TCR beta chain comes out of a study of beta chain features in type 1 diabetes. Overall study results and limits: Shortening of TCRB CDR3s, moderate but significant, appeared in all four CD4+ subsets of Type 1 diabetes patients. For TCRB rearrangement, an influence of HLA type remained unresolved here.

CDR1 MGHRA and CDR2 YSYEKL come from the germline V gene. This CDR3 contains 15 residues. The V end lost 1 base, the J end lost 5 bases, and 12 bases lay between the germline ends. Reverse transcription of all isolated RNA meant that expressed TCRB transcripts were sequenced. The method was immunoSEQ multiplex PCR; TCRdb's version includes in-frame clones alone and lacks a portion of them. The table lists 600,000 to 700,000 clones, roughly an eighth of them singletons, with approximately 0.022% in the top ten. On this clone: Its antigen is still unknown.

This rearrangement joins TRBV4-1 to TRBJ2-4; D possibly corresponds to TRBD1 (6 bases). The TCR sequence derives from a man aged 18 to 29 with type 1 diabetes. Sequencing was performed on naive CD4+ T cells from blood. The CDR3 DNA sequence: TGCGCCAGCAGCCAAGGACGTGGGGGCCAAAACATTCAGTACTTC. Residues: CASSQGRGGQNIQYF.